Below, 18 T cell receptor beta chains from the same sample are listed, as sequenced in a study of blood T cell repertoires in COVID-19. Measured with immunoSEQ multiplex PCR; TCRdb has only the in-frame clones, and not every one. The sample carries over 300,000 clones, 80% to 90% recorded once. Sample: PBMCs or T cells enriched from blood (not recorded which). The source is a man aged 25-40 years who had recovered from COVID-19.

V gene TRBV5-1 combines with J gene TRBJ1-1; D is possibly TRBD1 (6 bases). Trimming left V 3 bases short and J 5 bases short, with 14 bases between. The CDR3 length is 14 residues. Germline CDR1 SGHRS, CDR2 YFSETQ. The CDR3 DNA follows: TGCGCCAGCAGCTCACAGGGAAAGGGGACTGAAGCTTTCTTT. It yields the protein CASSSQGKGTEAFF.

The V and J genes are TRBV11-3 and TRBJ1-1, with no clear D. V dropped 3 bases and J dropped 1 base, with 3 bases sitting between them. Germline CDR1 reads SGHNT; CDR2 reads YENEEA. The CDR3 has 12 amino acids. CDR3 nucleotide sequence: TGTGCCAGCAGCTTTCGGAACACTGAAGCTTTCTTT. This encodes CASSFRNTEAFF.

The chain combines TRBV18 with TRBJ1-5; 10 bases match TRBD1. The CDR3 totals 17 residues. The junction had 8 bases not matched to a gene; V was cut back by 6 bases and J by 0 bases. Germline CDR1 and CDR2: KGHSH and LQKENI. The CDR3 DNA reads as TGTGCCAGCTCCCGGGGACAGGGGTATTATAGCAATCAGCCCCAGCATTTT. Its protein is CASSRGQGYYSNQPQHF.

This chain links TRBV3-1 (or the pseudogene TRBV3-2) with TRBJ1-5, with 7 bases matching TRBD1. Trimming took 4 bases from V and 4 from J; bases not matched to a gene: 7. This CDR3 comprises 15 residues. Germline-derived CDR1 and CDR2 are LGHDT and YNNKEL (reference sequence). The CDR3 reads CASSLNRQGNQPQHF. The CDR3 nucleotides read TGTGCCAGCAGCCTGAATCGACAGGGAAATCAGCCCCAGCATTTT.

This clone has more than one count but fewer than ten. The chain links TRBV6-5 to TRBJ1-2, with D unresolved. The CDR3 sequence is 13 residues long. The germline V and J ends were trimmed by 6 bases and 3 bases, with 11 bases remaining between them. Germline V gene lookup returns CDR1 MNHEY and CDR2 SVGAGI. This CDR3 reads CASSPGSDYGYTF. CDR3 DNA sequence: TGTGCCAGCAGCCCGGGGTCGGACTATGGCTACACCTTC.

CDR3 coding DNA: TGTGCCAGCAGTACGCGGCGGGGGGGCACCTACGAGCAGTACTTC. Its protein product is CASSTRRGGTYEQYF. The chain recombines TRBV6-5 with TRBJ2-7, with 9 bases fitting TRBD2. This CDR3 comprises 15 residues. CDR1 is MNHEY, CDR2 SVGAGI, per germline. V shed 5 bases and J 2 bases; nucleotides not matched to a gene: 7.

The V gene is TRBV9, the J gene TRBJ2-1; the match to TRBD1 covers 7 bases. Germline CDR1 SGDLS, CDR2 YYNGEE. V trimming: 3 bases; J trimming: 3 bases; junction bases outside the gene matches: 6. The CDR3 covers 15 residues. This CDR3 reads CASSETGIYYNEQFF. The CDR3 nucleotides read TGTGCCAGCAGCGAGACAGGGATTTACTACAATGAGCAGTTCTTC.

This chain connects TRBV19 to TRBJ1-2; 7 nucleotides line up with TRBD1. The CDR3 extends over 14 amino acids. V lost 6 bases, J lost 4 bases, and 8 bases stayed unmatched. Per germline, CDR1 LNHDA and CDR2 SQIVND (reference sequence). The CDR3 DNA sequence: TGTGCCAGTAGCCACTGGGGACAGATCTATGGCTACACCTTC. This codes for CASSHWGQIYGYTF.

V usage is TRBV2 and J usage is TRBJ1-2; TRBD1 might be the D (5 bases). Trimming pared 8 bases from V and 1 base from J, leaving 11 bases between. The germline gives CDR1 SNHLY, CDR2 FYNNEI. The CDR3 has 13 amino acids. The CDR3 here is CASGSGINYGYTF. The CDR3 nucleotides read TGTGCCAGCGGTTCAGGGATTAACTATGGCTACACCTTC. Complete variable domain (other parts from reference TRBV2 and TRBJ1-2): EPEVTQTPSHQVTQMGQEVILRCVPISNHLYFYWYRQILGQKVEFLVSFYNNEISEKSEIFDDQFSVERPDGSNFTLKIRSTKLEDSAMYFCASGSGINYGYTFGSGTRLTVV.

Here the CDR3 reads CASSGGQGALLAQAFF. The CDR3 coding sequence is TGTGCCAGCAGCGGGGGACAGGGGGCGCTTTTAGCCCAAGCTTTCTTT. The V gene is TRBV3-1 (or the pseudogene TRBV3-2), the J gene TRBJ1-1; 12 positions match TRBD1. Germline V CDR1 and CDR2: LGHDT, YNNKEL (reference sequence). The trim removed 5 bases at V and 9 bases at J, leaving 13 bases unmatched. This CDR3 is 16 amino acids long.

The V gene is TRBV30, the J gene TRBJ2-5; 9 nucleotides match TRBD2. V lost 3 bases, J lost 2 bases, and 4 bases stayed unmatched. Germline lookup yields CDR1 GTSNPN and CDR2 SVGIG (reference sequence). This CDR3 is 14 amino acids long. CDR3 amino acids: CAWSGSGRQETQYF. CDR3 in DNA: TGTGCCTGGAGCGGGAGCGGGAGGCAAGAGACCCAGTACTTC.

The J gene is TRBJ2-2, the V gene TRBV9; 15 bases are a match to TRBD2. The CDR3 is made up of 19 amino acids. Germline loops: CDR1 SGDLS, CDR2 YYNGEE. V shed 4 bases, J shed 3 bases, and the junction held 10 bases outside the gene matches. DNA for the CDR3: TGTGCCAGCAGCCCAAGGACTAGCGGGGGGGCCAGGGACACCGGGGAGCTGTTTTTT. Translation gives CASSPRTSGGARDTGELFF.

The chain recombines TRBV29-1 with TRBJ2-1; 13 bases are a match to TRBD2. The CDR3 contains 17 residues. The ends lost 4 bases at V and 3 bases at J; junction bases unmatched: 9. CDR1 and CDR2 from the germline V gene are SQVTM and ANQGSEA. Here the CDR3 DNA reads TGCAGCGTTGGGATTCTACTAGCGGGGGGGAACTACAATGAGCAGTTCTTC. Its translation is CSVGILLAGGNYNEQFF.

The V call is TRBV5-6, the J call TRBJ1-1; unclear D gene. Germline V gene lookup returns CDR1 SGHDT and CDR2 YYEEEE. CDR3 length equals 14 residues. V gave up 4 bases and J gave up 1 base, with 11 bases separating them. The CDR3 region is CASSPPEGNTEAFF. The CDR3 nucleotides are TGTGCCAGCAGCCCCCCGGAGGGGAACACTGAAGCTTTCTTT.

V gene TRBV2 combines with J gene TRBJ1-5; D is unresolved. The germline CDR1 and CDR2 sequences are SNHLY and FYNNEI. V was clipped by 1 base and J by 5 bases, with 9 bases between them. The length of the CDR3 is 14 residues. In nucleotides, the CDR3 is TGTGCCAGCAGTGAAGGTTGGGGAGATCAGCCCCAGCATTTT. This translates into CASSEGWGDQPQHF.

Only a few counts were recorded for this clone. The V call is TRBV7-2, the J call TRBJ2-7, with D maybe TRBD1 (6 bases). This CDR3 spans 16 amino acids. Trimming cost V 1 base and J 2 bases, with 15 bases left between them. Germline CDR1 SGHTA, CDR2 FQGNSA. CDR3 sequence: CASSLVAGTLAYEQYF. The CDR3 nucleotides read TGTGCCAGCAGCTTAGTCGCAGGGACACTAGCCTACGAGCAGTACTTC.

The rearrangement joins TRBV15 to TRBJ1-6; possible D gene TRBD1, 6 bases. Trimming took off 3 bases at V and 10 bases at J, with 10 bases between the two ends. This CDR3 comprises 13 residues. The germline V gene has CDR1 LNHNV and CDR2 YYDKDF (reference sequence). This chain's CDR3 is CATSRDRLSPLHF. CDR3 sequence (DNA): TGTGCCACCAGCAGGGACAGATTATCACCCCTCCACTTT.

This clone came up once. This rearrangement joins TRBV15 to TRBJ1-5, with unresolved D. The germline V gene encodes CDR1 LNHNV and CDR2 YYDKDF (reference sequence). The CDR3 is 17 amino acids. V lost 5 bases to trimming and J lost 2 bases, with 19 bases between them. The CDR3 DNA is TGTGCCACCAGCCACGGACTGGGCATACGAGGCAATCAGCCCCAGCATTTT. Translating it yields CATSHGLGIRGNQPQHF.